Below are 2 T cell receptor beta chains sequenced from a single sample in a study of T cells in Graves' hyperthyroidism and ophthalmopathy. Amplification of TCR beta CDR3 regions used RNA as the template. First-round RT-PCR with HTBI primers amplified the TCR CDR3 region. MiXCR, applied by TCRdb to the multiplex PCR reads, yields one record per CDR3 protein. The repertoire has 95,000 to 110,000 distinct CDR3 sequences, roughly 15% of them found once; the top ten carry around 44%. The sequencing sample was made of blood. The receptors shown here come from a woman between 45 and 60 years old with Graves' hyperthyroidism.

The chain joins TRBV5-1 to TRBJ1-1; a weak D match, TRBD1 (5 bases). V was shortened by 0 bases and J by 0 bases, with 15 bases between the two germline ends. Germline-derived CDR1 and CDR2 are SGHRS and YFSETQ. This CDR3 is built from 17 residues. The CDR3 DNA is TGCGCCAGCAGCTTGGGGGGCCTACAGGAGATGAACACTGAAGCTTTCTTT. Amino acid sequence: CASSLGGLQEMNTEAFF. Complete variable domain (other parts from reference TRBV5-1 and TRBJ1-1): KAGVTQTPRYLIKTRGQQVTLSCSPISGHRSVSWYQQTPGQGLQFLFEYFSETQRNKGNFPGRFSGRQFSNSRSEMNVSTLELGDSALYLCASSLGGLQEMNTEAFFGQGTRLTVV.

Only a few counts were recorded for this clonotype. The rearrangement joins TRBV10-2 to TRBJ1-4; D is unclear. V was shortened by 2 bases and J by 0 bases, with 4 bases between the two germline ends. The germline V gene has CDR1 WSHSY and CDR2 SAAADI. This CDR3 has 14 residues. CDR3 coding DNA: TGCGCCAGCAGTGAGGGTACAACTAATGAAAAACTGTTTTTT. It yields the protein CASSEGTTNEKLFF.